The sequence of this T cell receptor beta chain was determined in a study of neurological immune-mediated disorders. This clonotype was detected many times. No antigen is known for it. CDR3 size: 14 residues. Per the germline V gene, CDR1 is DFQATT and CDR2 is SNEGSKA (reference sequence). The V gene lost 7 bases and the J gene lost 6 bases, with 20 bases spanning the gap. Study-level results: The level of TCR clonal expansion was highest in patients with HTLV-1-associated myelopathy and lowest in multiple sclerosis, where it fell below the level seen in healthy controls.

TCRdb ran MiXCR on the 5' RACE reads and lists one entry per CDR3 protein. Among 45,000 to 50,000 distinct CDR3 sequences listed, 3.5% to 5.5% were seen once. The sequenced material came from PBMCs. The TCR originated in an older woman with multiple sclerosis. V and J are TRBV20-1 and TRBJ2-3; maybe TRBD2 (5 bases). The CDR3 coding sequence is TGCAGTGGGGGTTCGAGCGGTTATGTGGATACGCAGTATTTT. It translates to CSGGSSGYVDTQYF.